This TCR beta chain was sequenced for a study of cytomegalovirus exposure and HLA in healthy donors. Primers included in the PCR were 60 Vbeta and 13 Jbeta primers. Using immunoSEQ multiplex PCR, the repertoire was profiled, and TCRdb retains in-frame clones only, with some absent. The table includes 100,000 to 150,000 clones, 65% to 85% detected once. The germline V gene encodes CDR1 SQVTM and CDR2 ANQGSEA. CDR3 size: 16 residues. The V gene end was trimmed by 4 bases and the J gene end by 2 bases; junction bases not matched to a gene: 7. This rearrangement joins TRBV29-1 to TRBJ2-2, with TRBD2 matching 10 bases. This clonotype originated in a woman under 30 in good health and CMV-seronegative. The sample comprised PBMCs. The CDR3 protein is CSVVWTSGKNTGELFF. CDR3 nucleotides: TGCAGCGTTGTCTGGACTAGCGGAAAAAACACCGGGGAGCTGTTTTTT.